Presented here are 16 T cell receptor beta chains from one specimen sequenced in a study of cytomegalovirus exposure and HLA in healthy donors. Only in-frame clones appear in the TCRdb table, and some are missing; sequencing was by immunoSEQ multiplex PCR. In the table there are some 76,000 clones, approximately 94% of which are singletons. Sequences were obtained from PBMCs. These receptors came from a woman younger than 35 in good health and CMV-seropositive.

The chain is built from TRBV9 and TRBJ1-6; 8 bases agree with TRBD1. CDR1 is SGDLS and CDR2 is YYNGEE in the germline V gene. With 4 bases clipped from V and 2 bases from J, the junction kept 8 bases outside the gene matches. The CDR3 has 17 residues. CDR3 loop: CASSPRQGTTYNSPLHF. CDR3 coding DNA: TGTGCCAGCAGCCCCCGACAGGGGACGACCTATAATTCACCCCTCCACTTT.

Only one count was recorded for this clone. This rearrangement joins TRBV4-2 to TRBJ2-7; D unclear. The CDR3 runs 13 residues. V gave up 1 base and J gave up 5 bases, with 9 bases separating them. The germline V gene encodes CDR1 LGHNA and CDR2 YNFKEQ. This chain's CDR3 is CASSQVSQNEQYF. In nucleotides, the CDR3 is TGTGCCAGCAGCCAAGTGTCGCAGAACGAGCAGTACTTC.

The chain links TRBV15 to TRBJ1-4; D may be TRBD1 (6 bases). Germline loops: CDR1 LNHNV, CDR2 YYDKDF (reference sequence). The CDR3 has 16 amino acids. V was shortened by 0 bases and J by 7 bases, with 15 bases between the two germline ends. In DNA form, the CDR3 reads TGTGCCACCAGCAGAGATGTCCGCAGGGGAAGTGAAAAACTGTTTTTT. Residues: CATSRDVRRGSEKLFF.

This chain joins TRBV5-1 and TRBJ1-2, with 11 positions matching TRBD1. From germline, CDR1 is SGHRS and CDR2 YFSETQ. The V segment lost 0 bases and the J segment 6 bases; nucleotides outside the gene matches: 1. CDR3 length equals 14 residues. CDR3 protein: CASSLEGQGDGYTF. The CDR3, as DNA: TGCGCCAGCAGCTTGGAGGGACAGGGGGATGGCTACACCTTC.

The chain recombines TRBV6-1 with TRBJ2-7; perhaps TRBD1 as D (8 bases). The CDR3 consists of 14 residues. In germline, CDR1 is MNHNS, CDR2 SASEGT. The germline V and J ends were trimmed by 7 bases and 3 bases, with 16 bases remaining between them. The CDR3 is CASIPTGEGYEQYF. CDR3 DNA: TGTGCCAGCATACCGACAGGGGAGGGCTACGAGCAGTACTTC.

The chain carries TRBV2 and TRBJ1-5; tentative D call: TRBD1 (5 bases). V lost 5 bases and J lost 5, with 13 bases in between. Germline V gene data show CDR1 as SNHLY and CDR2 as FYNNEI. The CDR3 extends over 14 amino acids. The CDR3 reads CASSRTQTDQPQHF. As DNA, the CDR3 is TGTGCCAGCAGTCGGACACAGACGGATCAGCCCCAGCATTTT. Combining the CDR3 with reference TRBV2 and TRBJ1-5 gives the whole variable domain EPEVTQTPSHQVTQMGQEVILRCVPISNHLYFYWYRQILGQKVEFLVSFYNNEISEKSEIFDDQFSVERPDGSNFTLKIRSTKLEDSAMYFCASSRTQTDQPQHFGDGTRLSIL.

The chain joins TRBV7-2 to TRBJ1-6; D is uncertain. This CDR3 region has 15 residues. Looked up from germline, CDR1 is SGHTA and CDR2 is FQGNSA. V was cut by 0 bases and J by 10 bases, with 13 bases left in between. The CDR3 region is CASSLAPGSGSPLHF. The DNA for the CDR3 is TGTGCCAGCAGCTTAGCGCCCGGGTCTGGGTCACCCCTCCACTTT. The whole variable domain, filled in from reference TRBV7-2 and TRBJ1-6, reads GAGVSQSPSNKVTEKGKDVELRCDPISGHTALYWYRQSLGQGLEFLIYFQGNSAPDKSGLPSDRFSAERTGGSVSTLTIQRTQQEDSAVYLCASSLAPGSGSPLHFGNGTRLTVT.

The CDR3 DNA follows: TGTGCCAGCAGCGTAGGGGGAGGAGCTGAGGGTGGCTACACCTTC. Protein: CASSVGGGAEGGYTF. The V gene is TRBV9, the J gene TRBJ1-2; D unresolved. V lost 0 bases, J lost 7 bases, and 16 bases lay in between. CDR1 and CDR2 (germline): SGDLS, YYNGEE. The CDR3 is 15 amino acids.

This rearrangement joins TRBV4-2 to TRBJ2-5; 10 bases line up with TRBD2. The germline V gene has CDR1 LGHNA and CDR2 YNFKEQ. The CDR3 totals 17 residues. V shed 0 bases and J 5 bases; nucleotides not matched to a gene: 9. CDR3 DNA: TGTGCCAGCAGCCAAGATTGGGCTAGCGGGGGCCGCGAGACCCAGTACTTC. This gives the protein CASSQDWASGGRETQYF.

The chain carries TRBV7-2 and TRBJ2-3, with a weak D call TRBD1 (7 bases). Trimming left V 4 bases short and J 6 bases short, with 11 bases between. CDR1 and CDR2 (germline): SGHTA, FQGNSA. The CDR3 runs to 13 residues. The CDR3 nucleotides are TGTGCCAGCAGCTCGGAGGGGGCCGATACGCAGTATTTT. Protein sequence: CASSSEGADTQYF.

On this clone itself: A junction end diverges from the germline sequence, so it may reflect a read error. The chain employs TRBV6-1 and TRBJ2-6; a weak D match, TRBD1 (5 bases). CDR3 length: 13 amino acids. Germline V gene sequence: CDR1 MNHNS, CDR2 SASEGT. CDR3 loop: CASSNSGATVLTF. The DNA for the CDR3 is TGTGCCAGCAGTAACTCTGGGGCCACCGTCCTGACTTTC.

This clone appeared a single time. This chain uses TRBV5-1 with TRBJ2-2, with 7 positions matching TRBD2. Germline V gives CDR1 SGHRS, CDR2 YFSETQ. CDR3 length equals 17 residues. With V trimmed by 1 base and J by 6 bases, 12 bases remained unmatched. Written as DNA, the CDR3 is TGCGCCAGCAGCTTGACGTGGGGGGGGACCGGCGCCGGGGAGCTGTTTTTT. Encoded protein: CASSLTWGGTGAGELFF. Together with reference TRBV5-1 and TRBJ2-2, the CDR3 gives the full variable domain: KAGVTQTPRYLIKTRGQQVTLSCSPISGHRSVSWYQQTPGQGLQFLFEYFSETQRNKGNFPGRFSGRQFSNSRSEMNVSTLELGDSALYLCASSLTWGGTGAGELFFGEGSRLTVL.

The V call is TRBV11-2, the J call TRBJ2-7; 7 bases are a match to TRBD1. The V segment lost 5 bases and the J segment 5 bases; nucleotides outside the gene matches: 12. Germline assignment: CDR1 SGHAT and CDR2 FQNNGV. This CDR3 has 15 amino acids. CDR3 in amino acids: CASSPKTGPIHEQYF. The CDR3 coding sequence is TGTGCCAGCAGCCCCAAGACAGGGCCCATCCACGAGCAGTACTTC.

The chain links TRBV4-1 to TRBJ1-5, with 8 positions matching TRBD1. From germline, CDR1 is MGHRA and CDR2 YSYEKL. The trim removed 0 bases at V and 5 bases at J, leaving 3 bases unmatched. The length of the CDR3 is 15 residues. In nucleotides, the CDR3 is TGCGCCAGCAGCCAAGAGACAGGGGATTATCAGCCCCAGCATTTT. Its protein product is CASSQETGDYQPQHF.

The V and J genes are TRBV6-5 and TRBJ1-2; 7 nucleotides line up with TRBD1. V gave up 2 bases and J gave up 5 bases; unmatched junction bases: 8. The CDR3 has 15 amino acids. Germline CDR1 MNHEY, CDR2 SVGAGI. Here the CDR3 DNA reads TGTGCCAGCAGTTACGGGGGGACAGAAGCTTATGGCTACACCTTC. It translates to CASSYGGTEAYGYTF.

The rearrangement joins TRBV2 to TRBJ1-5, with 7 bases identical to TRBD1. V was pared by 8 bases and J by 0 bases, with 4 bases of the junction left unmatched. The CDR3 is 14 residues long. The germline gives CDR1 SNHLY, CDR2 FYNNEI. The CDR3 DNA is TGTGCCAGCTCGGACAGGAATAGCAATCAGCCCCAGCATTTT. Its protein is CASSDRNSNQPQHF. The variable domain in full, with the rest retrieved from reference TRBV2 and TRBJ1-5, is EPEVTQTPSHQVTQMGQEVILRCVPISNHLYFYWYRQILGQKVEFLVSFYNNEISEKSEIFDDQFSVERPDGSNFTLKIRSTKLEDSAMYFCASSDRNSNQPQHFGDGTRLSIL.